This entry is about one TCR beta chain. Its antigen is unidentified. Germline CDR1 reads SGHNT; CDR2 reads YENEEA. J gave up 5 bases and V 4 bases, and 4 bases lay outside the gene matches. There are 13 residues in the CDR3. This record comes from a study of identifying expanded T cells in peripheral blood. The study's findings and limits: About 1.2 clones differed between technical replicates, versus around 16 and 19 over time. Clone count variance between approximately two-week samples rose with total template count.

Profiling relied on immunoSEQ multiplex PCR, and the TCRdb table lists in-frame clones only, not all of them. The sample shows around 94,000 clones, about 85% of them seen only once. The chain uses TRBV11-3 and TRBJ1-2, with TRBD1 matching 7 bases. The receptor's source is a person aged 18 to 75 in good health. The sample consisted of blood. In DNA form, the CDR3 reads TGTGCCAGCAGCTCCACAGGGGCGTATGGCTACACCTTC. Translated: CASSSTGAYGYTF.